A single T cell receptor beta chain is shown here with its context. The blood RNA (from unsorted whole blood) was obtained, and germline DNA was also extracted. The collection of approximately 4.1 milliliters of peripheral blood preceded surgery. Total RNA (approximately 500 ng) served as template for TCR beta cDNA synthesis primed by a constant-region primer. It was through three nested multiplex PCR rounds of slightly modified ARM-PCR that TCR beta libraries arose. Running around 10 cycles apiece, the first two PCR rounds relied on TRBV1-TRBV30 forward primers together with a C-beta reverse primer. TCRdb independently ran MiXCR on the multiplex PCR reads; one entry per CDR3 protein. The sample shows fewer than 250,000 distinct CDR3 sequences, approximately 64% of them seen only once. This specimen belongs to a study of tumor-infiltrating lymphocytes in primary liver carcinoma. Background on the study: Donors underwent surgery for histopathologically diagnosed primary liver carcinoma. Tumors measured about 4.2 to 11 cm and were stage T1-T3 N0M0. Men and women, 30 to 69 years of age, made up the patients.

The V segment lost 5 bases and the J segment 2 bases; nucleotides outside the gene matches: 9. From germline, CDR1 is SEHNR and CDR2 FQNEAQ (reference sequence). The CDR3 has 15 residues. This receptor was taken from a woman aged 55 to 70 with primary liver carcinoma and hepatitis B virus infection. V and J are TRBV7-9 and TRBJ2-7, with 7 bases matching TRBD2. The sequencing input was peripheral blood. This CDR3 is CASSHSVAGTYEQYF. The CDR3 nucleotides read TGTGCCAGCAGCCACTCGGTAGCGGGTACCTACGAGCAGTACTTC.